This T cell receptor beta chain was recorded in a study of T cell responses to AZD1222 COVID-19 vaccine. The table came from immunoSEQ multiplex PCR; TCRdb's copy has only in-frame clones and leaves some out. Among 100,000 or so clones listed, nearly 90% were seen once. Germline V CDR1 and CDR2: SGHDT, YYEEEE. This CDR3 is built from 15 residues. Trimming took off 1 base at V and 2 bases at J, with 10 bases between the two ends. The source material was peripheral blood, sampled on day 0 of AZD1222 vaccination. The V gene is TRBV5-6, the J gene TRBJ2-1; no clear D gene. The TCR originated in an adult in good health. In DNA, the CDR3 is TGTGCCAGCAGCTTGTTGCGGCATCCCTACAATGAGCAGTTCTTC. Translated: CASSLLRHPYNEQFF.